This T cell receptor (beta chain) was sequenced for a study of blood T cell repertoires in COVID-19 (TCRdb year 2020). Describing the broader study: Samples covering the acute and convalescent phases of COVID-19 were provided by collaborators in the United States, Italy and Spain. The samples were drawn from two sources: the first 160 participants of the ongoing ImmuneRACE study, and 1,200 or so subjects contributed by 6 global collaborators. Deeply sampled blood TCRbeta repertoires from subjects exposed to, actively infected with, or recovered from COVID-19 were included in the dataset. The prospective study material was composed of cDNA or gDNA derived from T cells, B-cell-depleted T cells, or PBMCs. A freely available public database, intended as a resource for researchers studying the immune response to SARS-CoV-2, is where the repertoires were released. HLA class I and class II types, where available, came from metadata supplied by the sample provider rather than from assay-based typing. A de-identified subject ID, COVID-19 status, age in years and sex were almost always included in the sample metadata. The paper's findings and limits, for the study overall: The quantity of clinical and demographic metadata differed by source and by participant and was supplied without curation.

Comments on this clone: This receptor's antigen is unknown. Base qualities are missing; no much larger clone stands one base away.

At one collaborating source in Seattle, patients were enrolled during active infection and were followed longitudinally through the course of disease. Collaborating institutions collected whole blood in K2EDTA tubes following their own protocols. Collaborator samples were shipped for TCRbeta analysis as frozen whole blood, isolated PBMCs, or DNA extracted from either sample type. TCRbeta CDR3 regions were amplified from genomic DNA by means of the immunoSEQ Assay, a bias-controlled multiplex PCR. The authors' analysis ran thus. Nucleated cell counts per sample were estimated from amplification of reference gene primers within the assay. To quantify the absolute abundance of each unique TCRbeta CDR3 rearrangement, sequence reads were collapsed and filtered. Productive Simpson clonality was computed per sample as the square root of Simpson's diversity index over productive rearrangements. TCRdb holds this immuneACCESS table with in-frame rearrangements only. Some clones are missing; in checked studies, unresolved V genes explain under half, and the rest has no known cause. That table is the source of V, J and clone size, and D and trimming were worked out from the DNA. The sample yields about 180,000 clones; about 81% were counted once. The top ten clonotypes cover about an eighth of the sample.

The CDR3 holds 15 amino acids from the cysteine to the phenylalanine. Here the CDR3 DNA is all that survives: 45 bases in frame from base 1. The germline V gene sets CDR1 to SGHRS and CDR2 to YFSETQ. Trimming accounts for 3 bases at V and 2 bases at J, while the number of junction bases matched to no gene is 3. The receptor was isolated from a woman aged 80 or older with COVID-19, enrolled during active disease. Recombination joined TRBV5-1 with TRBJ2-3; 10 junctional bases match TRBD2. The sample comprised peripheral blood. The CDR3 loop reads CASSSAGGPTDTQYF. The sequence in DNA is TGCGCCAGCAGCTCAGCGGGGGGGCCCACAGATACGCAGTATTTT.